The rows below give T cell receptor beta chains drawn from one sample of a study of CD8 T cells in ankylosing spondylitis. Via MiXCR, TCRdb re-called the 5' RACE reads, giving one row per CDR3 protein. The profile shows approximately 540,000 distinct CDR3 sequences, over 9.5% of them singletons. The sequenced sample consisted of blood, either unsorted or a sorted T cell fraction (not recorded which). These receptors came from a male donor with ankylosing spondylitis. The CDR3 runs from the conserved cysteine through the conserved F or W. A D gene is named only where the DNA matches it firmly. Size is omitted from some rows. Given values are once, few, many or a class for expanded clones.

>TRBV29-1|TRBD1|TRBJ2-7|many
TGCAGCGTGGTCCGGGACAGCTCCTACGAGCAGTACTTC
CSVVRDSSYEQYF
>TRBV6-1|-|TRBJ1-4|-
TGTGCCATCGCGACAGCTGCAACTAATGAAAAACTGTTTTTT
CAIATAATNEKLFF
>TRBV5-1|-|TRBJ1-1|many
TGCGCCAGCAGCTTGACAGACACTGAAGCTTTCTTT
CASSLTDTEAFF
>TRBV27|TRBD1|TRBJ1-6|few
TGTGCCAGCAGTTTCCTTCAGGGGGCCCGCTATAATTCACCCCTCCACTTT
CASSFLQGARYNSPLHF
>TRBV4-1|-|TRBJ1-2|-
TGCGCCAGCAGCCAAGGGCCCACTAACTATGGCTACACCTTC
CASSQGPTNYGYTF
>TRBV14|-|TRBJ2-7|many
TGTGCCAGCAGCCTCTACAGGGTTGGTAACGAGCAGTACTTC
CASSLYRVGNEQYF
>TRBV7-9|-|TRBJ1-1|-
TGTGCCAGCAGCCTCCGAGAGACCACTGAAGCTTTCTTT
CASSLRETTEAFF
>TRBV5-1|TRBD1|TRBJ1-1|-
TGCGCCAGCAGCTTTAGGGACAGGGGATTAACTGAAGCTTTCTTT
CASSFRDRGLTEAFF
>TRBV20-1|-|TRBJ1-3|-
TGCAGTGCTAGAAGGCCAGACTCTGGAAACACCATATATTTT
CSARRPDSGNTIYF
>TRBV28|-|TRBJ1-5|-
TGTGCCAGCAGTTTGGGGGACGGAAGGCAGGCCCAGCATTTT
CASSLGDGRQAQHF
>TRBV11-3|-|TRBJ2-3|few
TGTGCCAGCAGCTTAACGGGAGCCCTCACAGATACGCAGTATTTT
CASSLTGALTDTQYF
>TRBV15|TRBD2|TRBJ2-1|-
TGTGCCACCAGCAGAAAGCGGGAGTCCTACAATGAGCAGTTCTTC
CATSRKRESYNEQFF
>TRBV27|-|TRBJ2-5|-
TGTGCCAGCAGTATGACTAGGGCCCAAGAGACCCAGTACTTC
CASSMTRAQETQYF
>TRBV5-6|-|TRBJ1-4|many
TGTGCCAGCCAACTACGGGCAGTCTCCGAAAAACTGTTTTTT
CASQLRAVSEKLFF
>TRBV20-1|-|TRBJ2-2|-
TGCAGTGCTAGATTTCAGGGAGGCGGGGAGCTGTTTTTT
CSARFQGGGELFF
>TRBV18|TRBD2|TRBJ2-1|few
TGTGCCAGCCCCCCGACTAGCGGGACGTTATACAATGAGCAGTTCTTC
CASPPTSGTLYNEQFF
>TRBV2|TRBD1|TRBJ1-2|-
TGTGCCAGCAGAACCACCGGGACAGCCTATGGCTACACCTTC
CASRTTGTAYGYTF
>TRBV20-1|-|TRBJ1-1|-
TGCAGTGCTCCCTTGGGGGCGGACACTGAAGCTTTCTTT
CSAPLGADTEAFF
>TRBV3-1|-|TRBJ1-5|few
TGTGCCAGCAGCCAAGCGGTGAATCAGCCCCAGCATTTT
CASSQAVNQPQHF
>TRBV25-1|TRBD2|TRBJ2-1|many
TGTGCCAGCTCGACTAGCAGGTATGAGCAGTTCTTC
CASSTSRYEQFF
>TRBV6-1|TRBD2|TRBJ2-7|-
TGTGCCAGCAGTGTGACTAGCGGGGGAGAGGTTTACGAGCAGTACTTC
CASSVTSGGEVYEQYF
>TRBV5-1|-|TRBJ1-5|-
TGCGCCAGCAGCTTGGGTACAGAGAATCAGCCCCAGCATTTT
CASSLGTENQPQHF
>TRBV7-9|TRBD1|TRBJ2-2|-
TGTGCCAGCAGCCCCAAGGGACAGGCGAACACCGGGGAGCTGTTTTTT
CASSPKGQANTGELFF
>TRBV20-1|-|TRBJ2-7|-
TGCAGTGCTAGCCCCGGGCGCCTCTACGAGCAGTACTTC
CSASPGRLYEQYF
>TRBV5-1|-|TRBJ2-3|-
TGCGCCAGCAGCTCCGGGGGCCCGAGCACAGATACGCAGTATTTT
CASSSGGPSTDTQYF
>TRBV12-3/TRBV12-4|TRBD1|TRBJ2-1|many
TGTGCCAGCAGCCTAGGGGGCCCGTCGGGCTACAATGAGCAGTTCTTC
CASSLGGPSGYNEQFF
>TRBV12-3/TRBV12-4|TRBD2|TRBJ2-5|few
TGTGCCAGCAGTCGAGGACTAGCGGGAGTATCAGGCGAGACCCAGTACTTC
CASSRGLAGVSGETQYF
>TRBV15|TRBD2|TRBJ2-7|few
TGTGCCACCAGCAGAGAGCGGCTAGCGGCCTACGAGCAGTACTTC
CATSRERLAAYEQYF
>TRBV12-3/TRBV12-4|-|TRBJ2-2|many
TGTGCCAGCAACGGGAATCAGCAAGGGGAGCTGTTTTTT
CASNGNQQGELFF
>TRBV12-3/TRBV12-4|TRBD1|TRBJ1-6|many
TGTGCCAGCAGTCCCGGGACAGGAAGCTCCTATAATTCACCCCTCCACTTT
CASSPGTGSSYNSPLHF
>TRBV6-2/TRBV6-3|-|TRBJ1-4|few
TGTGCCAGCAGCCCCGGGACGGTCCTGGCAAAACTGTTTTTT
CASSPGTVLAKLFF
>TRBV18|TRBD1|TRBJ2-1|few
TGTGCCAGCTCAGAGCAAGGACAGGACAATGAGCAGTTCTTC
CASSEQGQDNEQFF
>TRBV19|-|TRBJ1-1|once
TGTGCCAGTAGTACTACAGGGTTTGTTGAAGCTTTCTTT
CASSTTGFVEAFF
>TRBV5-6|-|TRBJ2-1|-
TGTGCCAGCAGCTTTTACGACTCCTACAATGAGCAGTTCTTC
CASSFYDSYNEQFF
>TRBV20-1|-|TRBJ2-6|few
TGCAGTGCGGTGGCGGCTGGGGCCAACGTCCTGACTTTC
CSAVAAGANVLTF
>TRBV20-1|-|TRBJ1-3|few
TGCAGTGCTAGTGTTGTGGACACCATATATTTT
CSASVVDTIYF
>TRBV9|TRBD2|TRBJ2-1|few
TGTGCCAGCAGCGTTGCTAGCGGGAGGGCCGGCAATGAGCAGTTCTTC
CASSVASGRAGNEQFF
>TRBV5-1|-|TRBJ2-3|few
TGCGCCAGCAGCTTGTCGGGAGATTTAGATACGCAGTATTTT
CASSLSGDLDTQYF
>TRBV3-1|-|TRBJ1-2|many
TGTGCCAGCAGCCTGGGGACACACAACTATGGCTACACCTTC
CASSLGTHNYGYTF
>TRBV12-3/TRBV12-4|-|TRBJ2-3|few
TGTGCCAGCATCATGGGCCTCTGGGGTACGCAGTATTTT
CASIMGLWGTQYF
>TRBV7-2|-|TRBJ2-5|-
TGTGCCAGCAGCTTGAAAGGGGGTTCGGAGACCCAGTACTTC
CASSLKGGSETQYF
>TRBV20-1|TRBD1|TRBJ1-1|many
TGCAGTGCTAGAGATCTGGGACAGTTGAACACTGAAGCTTTCTTT
CSARDLGQLNTEAFF
>TRBV2|TRBD1|TRBJ2-7|-
TGTGCCGCCGAGGGGGCTCGGGACGAGCAGTACTTC
CAAEGARDEQYF
>TRBV5-1|TRBD2|TRBJ2-1|-
TGCGCCAGCAGAGAGGGAGCGGGGGTCGCCTCCTACAATGAGCAGTTCTTC
CASREGAGVASYNEQFF